The 32 T cell receptor beta chains below come from one sample, sequenced in a study of T cells in Graves' hyperthyroidism and ophthalmopathy. Researchers amplified the TCR beta CDR3 regions from RNA transcripts. The TCR CDR3 was amplified in a first-round RT-PCR using the HTBI primer set. Via MiXCR, TCRdb re-called the multiplex PCR reads, giving one row per CDR3 protein. In the table there are approximately 400,000 distinct CDR3 sequences, more than 12% of which are singletons. Sequenced input: blood. These TCRs come from a woman aged 30 to 39 with Graves' ophthalmopathy.

This clonotype was detected many times. V is TRBV12-3 or TRBV12-4 and J is TRBJ1-1; TRBD1 is a possible D gene (6 bases). The CDR3 runs to 14 residues. Trimming pared 6 bases from V and 2 bases from J, leaving 13 bases between. This CDR3 is CASRPGTFNTEAFF. DNA for the CDR3: TGTGCCAGCAGGCCCGGGACATTTAACACTGAAGCTTTCTTT.

In its sample, this clonotype was seen many times. V gene TRBV28 combines with J gene TRBJ1-2, with a possible D match to TRBD1 (6 bases). V gave up 6 bases and J gave up 4 bases, with 15 bases separating them. Germline V gives CDR1 MDHEN, CDR2 SYDVKM. The CDR3 contains 14 residues. CDR3: CASRALGGGYGYTF. CDR3 DNA sequence: TGTGCCAGCAGAGCCCTGGGGGGCGGCTATGGCTACACCTTC.

The sample holds many counts of this clonotype. The chain couples TRBV19 to TRBJ2-1; perhaps TRBD1 as D (6 bases). Trimming removed 9 bases at V and 0 bases at J, with 12 bases between. The CDR3 is made up of 14 amino acids. Per the germline V gene, CDR1 is LNHDA and CDR2 is SQIVND (reference sequence). CDR3 DNA sequence: TGTGCCAGCAAACAGGGATTCTCCTACAATGAGCAGTTCTTC. This gives the protein CASKQGFSYNEQFF.

J is TRBJ2-3 and V is TRBV7-2; TRBD2 matches at 13 bases. Germline-derived CDR1 and CDR2 are SGHTA and FQGNSA. CDR3 length: 17 residues. V shed 5 bases, J shed 6 bases, and the junction held 11 bases outside the gene matches. DNA of the CDR3: TGTGCCAGCAGCCACCAAACTAGCGGGGGGGCGGCGGATACGCAGTATTTT. Translated: CASSHQTSGGAADTQYF. Full variable domain (remainder filled in from reference TRBV7-2 and TRBJ2-3): GAGVSQSPSNKVTEKGKDVELRCDPISGHTALYWYRQSLGQGLEFLIYFQGNSAPDKSGLPSDRFSAERTGGSVSTLTIQRTQQEDSAVYLCASSHQTSGGAADTQYFGPGTRLTVL.

This clonotype was observed many times. V usage is TRBV30 and J usage is TRBJ1-2; D might be TRBD1 (5 bases). The CDR3 is 13 residues long. Germline loops: CDR1 GTSNPN, CDR2 SVGIG (reference sequence). The V gene lost 3 bases and the J gene lost 2 bases, with 10 bases spanning the gap. In DNA form, the CDR3 reads TGTGCCTGGAGCAGGGACGGGAACTATGGCTACACCTTC. It specifies CAWSRDGNYGYTF.

This clonotype was seen at least ten times. V is TRBV4-1 and J is TRBJ2-3; D may correspond to TRBD1 or TRBD2 (5 bases each). Trimming cost V 0 bases and J 1 base, with 11 bases left between them. This CDR3 spans 16 amino acids. The germline V gene has CDR1 MGHRA and CDR2 YSYEKL. The CDR3 DNA reads as TGCGCCAGCAGCCAAGATGCAGGGAGAGGCACAGATACGCAGTATTTT. Amino acids: CASSQDAGRGTDTQYF.

This clonotype was counted many times. The chain employs TRBV5-1 and TRBJ2-2; unclear D gene. There are 13 residues in the CDR3. V gave up 0 bases and J gave up 6 bases, with 6 bases separating them. Looked up from germline, CDR1 is SGHRS and CDR2 is YFSETQ. CDR3 nucleotide sequence: TGCGCCAGCAGCTTGGAAGGGCCCGGGGAGCTGTTTTTT. Translation: CASSLEGPGELFF.

This clonotype appeared many times. The chain carries TRBV20-1 and TRBJ2-1; D not certain. CDR1 and CDR2 (germline): DFQATT, SNEGSKA (reference sequence). The length of the CDR3 is 13 residues. The V end lost 0 bases, the J end lost 5 bases, and 8 bases lay between the germline ends. As DNA, the CDR3 is TGCAGTGCTAGAGACCCCAGGAACAATGAGCAGTTCTTC. This gives the protein CSARDPRNNEQFF.

V and J are TRBV6-2 or TRBV6-3 and TRBJ2-3; 9 nucleotides align to TRBD1. This CDR3 is built from 20 residues. V was clipped by 0 bases and J by 4 bases; unmatched bases: 17. From germline, CDR1 is MNHEY and CDR2 SVGEGT. The CDR3 nucleotides are TGTGCCAGCAGTTACTCGTTTGGGAAATCCGGGACAGGGTTCTCAGATACGCAGTATTTT. Its protein is CASSYSFGKSGTGFSDTQYF.

The sample holds many counts of this clonotype. Written as DNA, the CDR3 is TGTGCCAGCAGTTTAGGGGGGGCGCGGAACGGGGAGCTGTTTTTT. Its translation is CASSLGGARNGELFF. The J gene is TRBJ2-2, the V gene TRBV12-3 or TRBV12-4, with D possibly being TRBD1 or TRBD2 (6 bases each). The CDR3 runs 15 residues. Trimming left V 1 base short and J 7 bases short, with 13 bases between.

This clonotype was seen ten or more times. The V call is TRBV28, the J call TRBJ1-2; the D is unclear. Germline-derived CDR1 and CDR2 are MDHEN and SYDVKM. The CDR3 length is 17 residues. V lost 6 bases to trimming and J lost 4 bases, with 24 bases between them. CDR3 DNA: TGTGCCAGCAGCTACCCCCCCGCCGGGCCCCAGCTCTATGGCTACACCTTC. It codes for CASSYPPAGPQLYGYTF.

This chain uses TRBV20-1 with TRBJ2-5; TRBD2 matches at 9 bases. The CDR3 runs to 16 residues. Trimming at V came to 5 bases and at J to 5 bases, leaving 15 bases not matched to a gene. Germline V gene sequence: CDR1 DFQATT, CDR2 SNEGSKA (reference sequence). The CDR3 sequence: CSAASPFAGGPETQYF. The CDR3 coding sequence is TGCAGTGCTGCCTCGCCCTTCGCGGGGGGGCCGGAGACCCAGTACTTC.

The rearrangement uses TRBV19 and TRBJ2-7, with D tentatively TRBD2 (5 bases). Germline-derived CDR1 and CDR2 are LNHDA and SQIVND (reference sequence). V was trimmed by 4 bases and J by 6 bases, leaving 22 bases between them. This CDR3 region has 16 residues. In DNA, the CDR3 is TGTGCCAGTAGTAAAGGGAGACCCATCGGAAAGGCCGAGCAGTACTTC. It encodes CASSKGRPIGKAEQYF.

This clonotype occurred a few times. Being one base from a much bigger clone, this may be a read error. V and J are TRBV7-2 and TRBJ2-5; the match to TRBD2 covers 12 bases. The V gene's germline CDR1 is SGHTA and CDR2 FQGNSA. The CDR3 contains 16 residues. J was trimmed by 4 bases and V by 6 bases; bases with no gene match: 9. CDR3 residues: CASSITSGGPRETQYF. CDR3 coding DNA: TGTGCCAGCAGTATTACTAGCGGGGGGCCTCGAGAGACCCAGTACTTC.

The V call is TRBV20-1, the J call TRBJ2-3, with D hard to call. The length of the CDR3 is 13 residues. Deletions cut 3 bases from V and 0 bases from J, with 7 bases between. Germline CDR1 and CDR2: DFQATT and SNEGSKA (reference sequence). CDR3: CSASASSTDTQYF. CDR3 nucleotide sequence: TGCAGTGCTAGTGCCTCTAGCACAGATACGCAGTATTTT.

V is TRBV6-1 and J is TRBJ1-4; 8 bases line up with TRBD1. Germline V gene data show CDR1 as MNHNS and CDR2 as SASEGT. With V trimmed by 3 bases and J by 0 bases, 12 bases remained unmatched. This CDR3 is 19 amino acids long. This CDR3 reads CASSEGSWTGPATNEKLFF. The CDR3 region has the DNA TGTGCCAGCAGTGAGGGGAGTTGGACAGGGCCTGCAACTAATGAAAAACTGTTTTTT.

This clonotype has ten or more counts. The V call is TRBV3-1, the J call TRBJ2-6, with D possibly being TRBD1 (6 bases). CDR1 and CDR2 from the germline V gene are LGHDT and YNNKEL (reference sequence). The V end was cut by 5 bases, the J end by 0 bases, with 8 bases between. There are 15 residues in the CDR3. CDR3 residues: CASSIQGSGANVLTF. DNA of the CDR3: TGTGCCAGCAGCATACAGGGCTCTGGGGCCAACGTCCTGACTTTC.

This clonotype was detected ten times or more. CDR3 region: CASKRTGTNTEAFF. CDR3 bases: TGTGCCAGCAAACGGACAGGGACCAACACTGAAGCTTTCTTT. The chain combines TRBV7-9 with TRBJ1-1; 8 bases match TRBD1. From germline, CDR1 is SEHNR and CDR2 FQNEAQ (reference sequence). V was clipped by 7 bases and J by 2 bases; unmatched bases: 6. The CDR3 contains 14 residues.

Ten or more counts support this clonotype. This chain links TRBV20-1 with TRBJ2-1, with 8 bases lining up with TRBD1. CDR1 and CDR2 from the germline V gene are DFQATT and SNEGSKA (reference sequence). Unmatched junction bases numbered 4, after V lost 6 bases and J lost 9 bases. This CDR3 spans 11 amino acids. The CDR3 coding sequence is TGCAGTGCCACAACAGGGGGTGAGCAGTTCTTC. Protein: CSATTGGEQFF.

Ten or more counts support this clonotype. CDR3 loop: CASMGGGYGYTF. The CDR3, as DNA: TGTGCCAGCATGGGGGGAGGGTATGGCTACACCTTC. The chain recombines TRBV6-1 with TRBJ1-2; tentatively, D is TRBD1 (5 bases). Germline-derived CDR1 and CDR2 are MNHNS and SASEGT. The CDR3 sequence is 12 residues long. The germline V and J ends were trimmed by 7 bases and 5 bases, with 11 bases remaining between them.

Here the CDR3 reads CASSFPGNTINQPQHF. CDR3 bases: TGTGCCAGCAGTTTTCCCGGGAACACCATCAATCAGCCCCAGCATTTT. The chain couples TRBV6-5 to TRBJ1-5; D gene uncertain. The germline CDR1 and CDR2 sequences are MNHEY and SVGAGI. This CDR3 has 16 residues. Trimming took off 4 bases at V and 3 bases at J, with 16 bases between the two ends.

Many counts were recorded for this clonotype. This rearrangement joins TRBV12-3 or TRBV12-4 to TRBJ2-5, with 10 bases aligning to TRBD2. Trimming cost V 3 bases and J 4 bases; bases outside gene matches: 14. The CDR3 has 18 residues. The CDR3 DNA is TGTGCCAGCAGTTTGGGGGGGGGGGAGCGGGGGGGCCGAGAGACCCAGTACTTC. Translated, it gives CASSLGGGERGGRETQYF.

The chain uses TRBV9 and TRBJ2-1; 9 bases align to TRBD2. The germline V gene encodes CDR1 SGDLS and CDR2 YYNGEE. After removal of 0 bases from V and 15 bases from J, the junction contained 19 bases not matched to a gene. The CDR3 spans 17 residues. The CDR3 nucleotides are TGTGCCAGCAGCGTAGGCGGGGGGGGGGGGGGGGGGGGGATGGTGTTCTTC. It translates to CASSVGGGGGGGGMVFF.

This clonotype was recorded once. The CDR3 nucleotides are TGCAGTGCTAGGCGGGGTGACAGGGACCTTTTCAATCAGCCCCAGCATTTT. Protein product: CSARRGDRDLFNQPQHF. The chain employs TRBV20-1 and TRBJ1-5, with 7 bases that match TRBD1. V lost 3 bases, J lost 3 bases, and 14 bases stayed unmatched. The CDR3 loop spans 17 amino acids. Germline V gene lookup returns CDR1 DFQATT and CDR2 SNEGSKA (reference sequence).

There are many counts of this clonotype. The DNA for the CDR3 is TGTGCCAGCAAGGGGGGATGGACCGGGGAGCTGTTTTTT. Protein: CASKGGWTGELFF. This chain connects TRBV12-3 or TRBV12-4 to TRBJ2-2, with D perhaps being TRBD1 or TRBD2 (6 bases each). Trimming took 7 bases from V and 5 from J, leaving 11 bases between them. This CDR3 contains 13 residues.

The sample holds many counts of this clonotype. This chain uses TRBV5-1 with TRBJ2-7; TRBD2 matches at 7 bases. The length of the CDR3 is 19 residues. J was trimmed by 2 bases and V by 4 bases; bases with no gene match: 21. Germline assignment: CDR1 SGHRS and CDR2 YFSETQ. The CDR3 region has the DNA TGCGCCAGCAGCAGGAAGCCAATGACTATCCCGACTAGCACCTACGAGCAGTACTTC. It yields the protein CASSRKPMTIPTSTYEQYF.

This clonotype has a count of ten or more. This chain uses TRBV9 with TRBJ1-1; 8 bases agree with TRBD1. The V gene end was trimmed by 5 bases and the J gene end by 1 base; junction bases not matched to a gene: 4. Germline V gene lookup returns CDR1 SGDLS and CDR2 YYNGEE. There are 14 residues in the CDR3. The CDR3 loop reads CASSRTGSNTEAFF. CDR3 in DNA: TGTGCCAGCAGTAGGACAGGGTCGAACACTGAAGCTTTCTTT.

This clonotype has at least ten counts. The V call is TRBV28, the J call TRBJ2-5; 11 nucleotides align to TRBD2. The V segment lost 6 bases and the J segment 9 bases; nucleotides outside the gene matches: 18. Germline lookup yields CDR1 MDHEN and CDR2 SYDVKM. The CDR3 runs 17 residues. The CDR3 sequence: CASSRLAGTVWGSPQYF. CDR3 DNA: TGTGCCAGCAGCCGACTAGCGGGGACTGTGTGGGGTTCGCCCCAGTACTTC.

In this sample, this clonotype turned up a few times. The chain's CDR3 is CASSWDITYEAFF. The CDR3 DNA reads TGTGCCAGCAGTTGGGACATCACTTATGAAGCTTTCTTT. This sequence joins TRBV6-5 and TRBJ1-1, with a possible D match to TRBD1 (6 bases). The length of the CDR3 is 13 residues. The ends were cut back, 4 bases at V and 7 bases at J, with 13 bases in the middle. Germline assignment: CDR1 MNHEY and CDR2 SVGAGI.

This clonotype was counted many times. V and J are TRBV10-2 and TRBJ1-2; TRBD1 might be the D (5 bases). The V end lost 7 bases, the J end lost 3 bases, and 15 bases lay between the germline ends. The CDR3 runs to 14 residues. Germline V gene lookup returns CDR1 WSHSY and CDR2 SAAADI. CDR3 loop: CASKPREGDYGYTF. The CDR3 nucleotides read TGCGCCAGCAAACCCAGGGAAGGGGACTATGGCTACACCTTC.

This clonotype was counted ten times or more. This sequence joins TRBV20-1 and TRBJ1-4; 9 nucleotides agree with TRBD1. CDR1 and CDR2 (germline): DFQATT, SNEGSKA (reference sequence). CDR3 length: 16 amino acids. Trimming cost V 2 bases and J 2 bases; bases outside gene matches: 6. For the CDR3, the DNA is TGCAGTGCTAGACCCATAACAGGGGGCACTAATGAAAAACTGTTTTTT. Protein product: CSARPITGGTNEKLFF.

V usage is TRBV9 and J usage is TRBJ1-3; D uncertain. CDR3 length equals 13 residues. Per the germline V gene, CDR1 is SGDLS and CDR2 is YYNGEE. Trimming stripped 0 bases from V and 8 bases from J, with 9 bases between. The CDR3 protein is CASSVVEGYTIYF. Here the CDR3 DNA reads TGTGCCAGCAGCGTAGTAGAAGGGTACACCATATATTTT.